This TCR beta chain was found in a study of STAT5B mutations in CD4+ large granular lymphocyte leukemia. CDR1 and CDR2 (germline): PRHDT, FYEKMQ (reference sequence). CDR3 length: 16 amino acids. Trimming took 6 bases from V and 2 from J; bases not matched to a gene: 7. The assay was immunoSEQ multiplex PCR, and TCRdb's table has in-frame clones only and misses some. The table includes approximately 35,000 clones, roughly two thirds detected once. Specimen: CD4+ T cells from blood buffy coats. This TCR derives from a human donor in good health. The chain uses TRBV13 and TRBJ2-6, with 7 bases aligning to TRBD2. The CDR3 here is CASRKTGGAGANVLTF. CDR3 DNA sequence: TGTGCCAGCAGAAAGACGGGAGGCGCTGGGGCCAACGTCCTGACTTTC. Using reference TRBV13 and TRBJ2-6 for the parts outside the CDR3, the full variable domain is AAGVIQSPRHLIKEKRETATLKCYPIPRHDTVYWYQQGPGQDPQFLISFYEKMQSDKGSIPDRFSAQQFSDYHSELNMSSLELGDSALYFCASRKTGGAGANVLTFGAGSRLTVL.